This is a list of T cell receptor beta chains from one sample in a study of control samples from healthy donors and cancer patients. Some clones are missing from TCRdb's copy, which holds only in-frame ones; the method was immunoSEQ multiplex PCR. The profile shows 90,000 to 110,000 clones, 90% of them singletons. Source material: blood. These receptors came from a human donor in good health. The donor label of this sample is uncertain. The CDR3 runs from the conserved cysteine through the conserved F or W. D genes are given only for firm matches. Rows may omit the clone size; those that give it use once, few, many or a size class.

TRBV6-5,TRBJ2-5,-,TRBD2,TGTGCCAGCAGTTACGGCGCGGGAGTTCAAGAGACCCAGTACTTC,CASSYGAGVQETQYF
TRBV5-1,TRBJ2-3,once,-,TGCGCCAGCAGCATTGGACAGCGCACAGATACGCAGTATTTT,CASSIGQRTDTQYF
TRBV12-3/TRBV12-4,TRBJ1-2,-,-,TGTGCCAGCAGTTTCGGGGGTACTGGCTACACCTTC,CASSFGGTGYTF
TRBV19,TRBJ1-5,few,-,TGTGCCAGTAGTATTGGTCCAGGATCCCATCAGCCCCAGCATTTT,CASSIGPGSHQPQHF
TRBV30,TRBJ1-4,-,-,TGTGCCTGGAGACCGGGACACTTTAATGAAAAACTGTTTTTT,CAWRPGHFNEKLFF
TRBV25-1,TRBJ1-4,-,-,TGTGCCAGCAGTGGAGACAAACAGGTAGCGGATGAAAAACTGTTTTTT,CASSGDKQVADEKLFF
TRBV24-1,TRBJ2-5,-,TRBD2,TGTGCCACCAGTGATCCCGGGACTAGCGGTAAAGAGACCCAGTACTTC,CATSDPGTSGKETQYF
TRBV19,TRBJ1-6,few,TRBD1,TGTGCCAGTAGCCCACTCGGGACCCAGGGGGTCACTACACCCCTCCACTTT,CASSPLGTQGVTTPLHF
TRBV6-6,TRBJ2-2,-,TRBD1,TGTGCCAGCAGCCGCAAAGGGGGCGCTGGCACCGGGGAGCTGTTTTTT,CASSRKGGAGTGELFF
TRBV27,TRBJ2-3,-,-,TGTGCCAGCAGTCTTTTTCCCACAGATACGCAGTATTTT,CASSLFPTDTQYF
TRBV3-1/TRBV3-2,TRBJ1-6,-,TRBD1,TGTGCCAGCAGCCTTACTCGGACAGGGGGCGGTTTGAATTCACCCCTCCACTTT,CASSLTRTGGGLNSPLHF
TRBV4-1,TRBJ2-5,-,-,TGCGCCAGCAGCCGATTACAGGGTCTTCAAGAGACCCAGTACTTC,CASSRLQGLQETQYF
TRBV20-1,TRBJ1-1,-,-,TGCAGTGCCAGTCCGACACAGGGTCGAGGCCCGAACACTGAAGCTTTCTTT,CSASPTQGRGPNTEAFF
TRBV19,TRBJ2-5,once,TRBD2,TGTGCCAGTAAGGCACTAGCGGGCCAAGAGACCCAGTACTTC,CASKALAGQETQYF
TRBV29-1,TRBJ2-5,-,-,TGCAGCGTTGAACCAGGGGCCCAAGAGACCCAGTACTTC,CSVEPGAQETQYF
TRBV24-1,TRBJ2-1,-,-,TGTGCCACCAGTGATTTGCAAGGCCACGGAGATGAGCAGTTCTTC,CATSDLQGHGDEQFF
TRBV28,TRBJ1-6,-,-,TGTGCCAGCAGTTTCTCCCAGGGGATGGGTTCACCCCTCCACTTT,CASSFSQGMGSPLHF
TRBV5-8,TRBJ2-3,once,TRBD2,TGTGCCAGCAGCCAGACTAGCGGGGGGGCCGGTACGCAGTATTTT,CASSQTSGGAGTQYF
TRBV19,TRBJ1-5,-,-,TGTGCCAGTAGCCATGAGGGCAATCAGCCCCAGCATTTT,CASSHEGNQPQHF
TRBV5-8,TRBJ1-4,once,-,TGTGCCAGCAGCTTCGAAAACAATGAAAAACTGTTTTTT,CASSFENNEKLFF
TRBV19,TRBJ2-1,-,-,TGTGCCAGTAGAACAGGTACAAATGAGCAGTTCTTC,CASRTGTNEQFF
TRBV7-9,TRBJ1-2,-,TRBD1,TGTGCCAGCAGCCCTACCAAGACAGGGAACTATGGCTACACCTTC,CASSPTKTGNYGYTF
TRBV6-5,TRBJ2-3,-,TRBD1,TGTGCCAGCAGTTACTCGAAAGGACAGGTGGGAGATACGCAGTATTTT,CASSYSKGQVGDTQYF
TRBV18,TRBJ1-3,once,-,TGTGCCAGCTCACCGGCCGGGACCGGAAACACCATATATTTT,CASSPAGTGNTIYF
TRBV5-6,TRBJ2-2,-,TRBD1,TGTGCCAGCAGCTTACAGCTCTCAGGGGGCGAAGGCGGGGAGCTGTTTTTT,CASSLQLSGGEGGELFF
TRBV14,TRBJ1-2,-,-,TGTGCCAGCAGCCTCCACCAGGCAAAGAACTATGGCTACACCTTC,CASSLHQAKNYGYTF
TRBV18,TRBJ2-1,once,TRBD1,TGTGCCAGCTCACCCGGACAGGGCCCACTTATCTTC,CASSPGQGPLIF
TRBV14,TRBJ1-4,-,-,TGTGCCAGCAGCCAATTAGAAGGGGGAGAAAAACTGTTTTTT,CASSQLEGGEKLFF
TRBV30,TRBJ2-5,-,-,TGTGCCTGGAGCAGGGGCCAAGAGACCCAGTACTTC,CAWSRGQETQYF
TRBV11-2,TRBJ2-7,-,-,TGTGCCAGCAGCTTAAAGGGACAAGAAGGTGGCGAGCAGTACTTC,CASSLKGQEGGEQYF
TRBV30,TRBJ2-1,-,TRBD2,TGTGCCTGGAGTTGGGCGGGGGGCGCTGATGAGCAGTTCTTC,CAWSWAGGADEQFF
TRBV6-6,TRBJ1-6,-,-,TGTGCCAGCAAACTCCGGACCTCCCAAGATTCACCCCTCCACTTT,CASKLRTSQDSPLHF
TRBV7-3,TRBJ2-3,-,TRBD2,TGTGCCAGCAGCCTCGGGACTACCACAGATACGCAGTATTTT,CASSLGTTTDTQYF
TRBV23-1,TRBJ1-2,once,-,TGCGCCAGCAGACTATATAAGTTCTGGGCGAAATATGGCTACACCTTC,CASRLYKFWAKYGYTF
TRBV7-2,TRBJ2-1,-,-,TGTGCCAGCAGCGACGGACGAAGCCGCTCGTTCTTC,CASSDGRSRSFF
TRBV13,TRBJ1-1,-,-,TGTGCCAGCAGCTTATCAGAGGGAAACACTGAAGCTTTCTTT,CASSLSEGNTEAFF
TRBV6-5,TRBJ1-5,-,TRBD1,TGTGCCAGCAGTTCGGACAGGAATCAGCCCCAGCATTTT,CASSSDRNQPQHF
TRBV27,TRBJ2-7,-,-,TGTGCCAGCAGTTTTTTGGGGGATAGCTACGAGCAGTACTTC,CASSFLGDSYEQYF
TRBV3-1/TRBV3-2,TRBJ1-5,few,-,TGTGCCAGCAGCGGGGGGGGCAATCAGCCCCAGCATTTT,CASSGGGNQPQHF
TRBV24-1,TRBJ1-4,-,TRBD1,TGTGCCACCAGTGATGCTGGACAGGGAACTAATGAAAAACTGTTTTTT,CATSDAGQGTNEKLFF
TRBV28,TRBJ2-7,-,-,TGTGCCAGCAGTTTAGCTAGGCGGGAGCAGTACTTC,CASSLARREQYF